This TCR beta chain was sequenced for a study of blood T cell repertoires in COVID-19. Per the authors' pipeline: It was from reference gene primer amplification that nucleated cell counts were estimated. TCRdb's table, derived via immunoSEQ multiplex PCR, lists solely in-frame clones and lacks some. The DNA gave D and trimming, while V, J and clone size come from that table. The sample has fewer than 200,000 clones; roughly 82% are singletons. The germline V gene has CDR1 SGHTA and CDR2 FQGNSA. The CDR3 spans 15 residues. V was pared by 1 base and J by 0 bases, with 7 bases between. There are many counts of this clone.

This rearrangement joins TRBV7-2 to TRBJ1-5; the D is unclear. This TCR derives from a woman aged 60-70 years with COVID-19, enrolled during active disease. The specimen was peripheral blood. CDR3 loop: CASSLDGYSNQPQHF. DNA for the CDR3: TGTGCCAGCAGCTTAGACGGTTATAGCAATCAGCCCCAGCATTTT.